Each of the 25 T cell receptor beta chains below was sequenced from the same sample in a study of shared clonotypes between healthy human individuals. The method was immunoSEQ multiplex PCR; TCRdb's version includes in-frame clones alone and lacks a portion of them. The data contain 2 million or so clones, about 95% of them singletons. Naive-designated CD8 cells lacked CD45RO, were positively enriched for CCR7, and omitted terminally differentiated effector memory CD45RA+ cells. Sequencing was done on a sample of naive CD8+ T cells sorted from blood. These receptors were obtained from a man aged 18 to 30 in good health.

The CDR3 nucleotides read TGTGCCAGCAGCTCGGGGACTCGCTACGAGCAGTACTTC. Its translation: CASSSGTRYEQYF. The chain uses TRBV5-4 and TRBJ2-7; possible D gene TRBD2, 6 bases. CDR1 SGHNT and CDR2 YYREEE come from the germline V gene (reference sequence). This CDR3 comprises 13 residues. V dropped 3 bases and J dropped 3 bases, with 10 bases sitting between them.

This chain uses TRBV5-1 with TRBJ1-4; 10 positions agree with TRBD1. The CDR3 is 14 amino acids. V was clipped by 3 bases and J by 6 bases; unmatched bases: 2. CDR1 is SGHRS, CDR2 YFSETQ, per germline. The CDR3 is CASSSGQGYEKLFF. CDR3 bases: TGCGCCAGCAGCTCGGGACAGGGGTATGAAAAACTGTTTTTT.

CDR3 DNA: TGTGCCAGCAGTTACATCGGGGGGGGCCAAGATACGCAGTATTTT. Its protein is CASSYIGGGQDTQYF. The V gene is TRBV6-5, the J gene TRBJ2-3, with 8 bases fitting TRBD2. V lost 2 bases to trimming and J lost 5 bases; unmatched junction nucleotides: 6. Germline V gene lookup returns CDR1 MNHEY and CDR2 SVGAGI. The CDR3 runs to 15 residues.

This chain links TRBV6-5 with TRBJ2-2, with D hard to call. There are 15 residues in the CDR3. Germline lookup yields CDR1 MNHEY and CDR2 SVGAGI. V gave up 2 bases and J gave up 1 base, with 8 bases separating them. The CDR3 reads CASSYIWENTGELFF. For the CDR3, the DNA is TGTGCCAGCAGTTACATTTGGGAGAACACCGGGGAGCTGTTTTTT.

The rearrangement uses TRBV6-5 and TRBJ2-2, with TRBD1 identical over 9 bases. The germline V gene encodes CDR1 MNHEY and CDR2 SVGAGI. The CDR3 runs 15 residues. The ends lost 7 bases at V and 1 base at J; junction bases unmatched: 4. The CDR3 coding sequence is TGTGCCAGCACCCCGGGACAGGGGAACACCGGGGAGCTGTTTTTT. It yields the protein CASTPGQGNTGELFF.

V usage is TRBV6-1 and J usage is TRBJ1-6; 7 nucleotides line up with TRBD1. CDR3 length: 15 residues. Germline V gives CDR1 MNHNS, CDR2 SASEGT. With V trimmed by 7 bases and J by 0 bases, 3 bases remained unmatched. The CDR3 sequence: CASNRDSSYNSPLHF. The DNA for the CDR3 is TGTGCCAGCAACCGGGACAGCTCCTATAATTCACCCCTCCACTTT.

This clone was recorded once. The rearrangement uses TRBV27 and TRBJ2-1; D is undetermined. Germline lookup yields CDR1 MNHEY and CDR2 SMNVEV (reference sequence). This CDR3 is built from 14 residues. The germline V and J ends were trimmed by 0 bases and 7 bases, with 10 bases remaining between them. In DNA form, the CDR3 reads TGTGCCAGCAGTTTATCTGGCGCGAGAAATGAGCAGTTCTTC. This codes for CASSLSGARNEQFF.

The chain joins TRBV7-9 to TRBJ1-1; no definite D call. CDR3 length: 13 amino acids. CDR1 is SEHNR, CDR2 FQNEAQ, per germline (reference sequence). Trimming took 4 bases from V and 4 from J, leaving 10 bases between them. The CDR3, as DNA: TGTGCCAGCAGCTCCGGTTCAGCCACTGAAGCTTTCTTT. Residues: CASSSGSATEAFF.

The gene calls are TRBV6-1 and TRBJ1-1, with 7 bases lining up with TRBD1. The V gene end was trimmed by 1 base and the J gene end by 1 base; junction bases not matched to a gene: 3. The CDR3 loop spans 15 amino acids. Germline values: CDR1 MNHNS, CDR2 SASEGT. CDR3 amino acids: CASSEGTGRNTEAFF. The CDR3 DNA sequence: TGTGCCAGCAGTGAAGGGACAGGTCGGAACACTGAAGCTTTCTTT.

Points on this clone: One junction end disagrees with the germline gene, perhaps due to a read error. The chain links TRBV7-7 to TRBJ2-2; D uncertain. This CDR3 is built from 16 residues. The germline CDR1 and CDR2 sequences are SSHAT and FNYEAQ (reference sequence). CDR3 DNA: TGTGCTAGCAGCTTAGAATACAGCGCGAACACCGGGGAGCTGTTTTTT. It yields the protein CASSLEYSANTGELFF.

The V gene is TRBV7-9, the J gene TRBJ2-3; 7 bases align to TRBD2. Germline V lookup: CDR1 SEHNR, CDR2 FQNEAQ (reference sequence). This CDR3 region has 14 residues. After removal of 5 bases from V and 9 bases from J, the junction contained 11 bases not matched to a gene. The CDR3 sequence is CASSKSAGPRTQYF. The CDR3 DNA is TGTGCCAGCAGCAAATCAGCGGGGCCGCGGACGCAGTATTTT. The full variable domain, with the rest looked up from reference TRBV7-9 and TRBJ2-3, is DTGVSQNPRHKITKRGQNVTFRCDPISEHNRLYWYRQTLGQGPEFLTYFQNEAQLEKSRLLSDRFSAERPKGSFSTLEIQRTEQGDSAMYLCASSKSAGPRTQYFGPGTRLTVL.

The V gene is TRBV6-6, the J gene TRBJ1-4; D possibly corresponds to TRBD1 (5 bases). CDR1 MNHNY and CDR2 SVGAGI come from the germline V gene (reference sequence). The CDR3 runs 16 residues. Between the trimmed V and J ends, which lost 6 bases and 3 bases, there was a span of 17 bases. CDR3 nucleotides: TGTGCCAGCAGGTCCAGGGAGGTGATAGCTAATGAAAAACTGTTTTTT. Residues: CASRSREVIANEKLFF.

The chain employs TRBV7-6 and TRBJ2-2; no clear D. The CDR3 sequence is 16 residues long. V lost 4 bases and J lost 1, with 13 bases in between. Germline V lookup: CDR1 SGHVS, CDR2 FNYEAQ. CDR3 in amino acids: CASSSKRTGNTGELFF. The CDR3 region has the DNA TGTGCCAGCAGCTCAAAACGGACGGGGAACACCGGGGAGCTGTTTTTT. Variable domain in full (rest from reference TRBV7-6 and TRBJ2-2): GAGVSQSPRYKVTKRGQDVALRCDPISGHVSLYWYRQALGQGPEFLTYFNYEAQQDKSGLPNDRFSAERPEGSISTLTIQRTEQRDSAMYRCASSSKRTGNTGELFFGEGSRLTVL.

The rearrangement joins TRBV5-8 to TRBJ2-7; 11 bases align to TRBD2. The V and J ends lost 4 bases and 2 bases, in that order; junction bases with no gene match: 5. Per the germline V gene, CDR1 is SGHTS and CDR2 is YDEGEE. This CDR3 is 15 amino acids long. CDR3 in DNA: TGTGCCAGCAGCGCAATAGCGGGAGGGCCCTACGAGCAGTACTTC. It yields the protein CASSAIAGGPYEQYF. The whole variable domain, filled in from reference TRBV5-8 and TRBJ2-7, reads EAGVTQSPTHLIKTRGQQATLRCSPISGHTSVYWYQQALGLGLQFLLWYDEGEERNRGNFPPRFSGRQFPNYSSELNVNALELEDSALYLCASSAIAGGPYEQYFGPGTRLTVT.

The rearrangement uses TRBV4-3 and TRBJ2-4; D may be TRBD2 (5 bases). The length of the CDR3 is 15 residues. CDR1 is LGHNA and CDR2 is YSLEER in the germline V gene. Trimming took 0 bases from V and 6 from J, leaving 12 bases between them. CDR3 sequence (DNA): TGCGCCAGCAGCCAAGATCCGGGGAGTACAAACATTCAGTACTTC. It specifies CASSQDPGSTNIQYF.

The chain links TRBV10-1 to TRBJ1-1; TRBD1 aligns across 7 bases. Germline lookup yields CDR1 WNHNN and CDR2 SYGVQD (reference sequence). This CDR3 spans 13 amino acids. The V and J ends lost 10 bases and 0 bases, in that order; junction bases with no gene match: 5. The CDR3 region is CAKIRGLNTEAFF. The DNA for the CDR3 is TGCGCCAAGATAAGGGGGCTGAACACTGAAGCTTTCTTT.

This clone was counted once. The J gene is TRBJ1-2, the V gene TRBV29-1; the D gene is possibly TRBD1 (5 bases). The CDR3 loop spans 13 amino acids. V was shortened by 0 bases and J by 0 bases, with 5 bases between the two germline ends. The germline V gene has CDR1 SQVTM and CDR2 ANQGSEA. This CDR3 is CSVEEGANYGYTF. Here the CDR3 DNA reads TGCAGCGTTGAAGAGGGGGCTAACTATGGCTACACCTTC.

The chain couples TRBV6-7 to TRBJ2-3; D is undetermined. TRBV6-7 is treated as an ORF (open reading frame) with a function not yet certain. This CDR3 spans 13 amino acids. Trimming removed 3 bases at V and 3 bases at J, with 7 bases between. This CDR3 reads CASSYQRTDTQYF. CDR3 sequence (DNA): TGTGCCAGCAGTTATCAGAGAACAGATACGCAGTATTTT.

The rearrangement links TRBV5-8 to TRBJ2-7; the match to TRBD1 covers 8 bases. CDR1 and CDR2 (germline): SGHTS, YDEGEE. The CDR3 runs 15 residues. With V trimmed by 1 base and J by 1 base, 4 bases remained unmatched. In DNA, the CDR3 is TGTGCCAGCAGCTTGCCAGGGGGCGTTTCCTACGAGCAGTACTTC. It translates to CASSLPGGVSYEQYF.

This chain joins TRBV11-1 and TRBJ2-1; either TRBD1 or TRBD2 may fit D (6 bases each). CDR1 and CDR2 (germline): SGHAT, FQDESV (reference sequence). V dropped 3 bases and J dropped 7 bases, with 13 bases sitting between them. This CDR3 has 14 amino acids. The CDR3, as DNA: TGTGCCAGCAGCTTGGGGGCGGGGATAAATGAGCAGTTCTTC. This gives the protein CASSLGAGINEQFF. The complete variable domain, with remaining parts taken from reference TRBV11-1 and TRBJ2-1, reads EAEVAQSPRYKITEKSQAVAFWCDPISGHATLYWYRQILGQGPELLVQFQDESVVDDSQLPKDRFSAERLKGVDSTLKIQPAELGDSAMYLCASSLGAGINEQFFGPGTRLTVL.

The chain has TRBV5-4 and TRBJ2-1; 12 nucleotides line up with TRBD2. The CDR3 length is 18 residues. Losses at the gene ends were 4 bases for V and 9 bases for J; bases not matched to a gene: 17. Germline V gene sequence: CDR1 SGHNT, CDR2 YYREEE (reference sequence). The CDR3 loop reads CASSPEDSSSGRAGEQFF. As DNA, the CDR3 is TGTGCCAGCAGCCCCGAGGACTCCTCTAGCGGGAGGGCCGGTGAGCAGTTCTTC. Looking up the rest from reference TRBV5-4 and TRBJ2-1 gives the full variable domain: ETGVTQSPTHLIKTRGQQVTLRCSSQSGHNTVSWYQQALGQGPQFIFQYYREEENGRGNFPPRFSGLQFPNYSSELNVNALELDDSALYLCASSPEDSSSGRAGEQFFGPGTRLTVL.

The chain couples TRBV10-2 to TRBJ1-5; weak D call: TRBD1 (5 bases). The CDR3 runs to 16 residues. Germline CDR1 is WSHSY and CDR2 is SAAADI. The V gene lost 0 bases and the J gene lost 1 base, with 10 bases spanning the gap. In DNA, the CDR3 is TGCGCCAGCAGTGAGTCTGAGGGGCTGAGCAATCAGCCCCAGCATTTT. Protein: CASSESEGLSNQPQHF.

Comments on this clone: One junction end disagrees with the germline gene, perhaps due to a read error. The chain links TRBV15 to TRBJ1-5; 7 bases fit TRBD1. Germline CDR1 LNHNV, CDR2 YYDKDF (reference sequence). CDR3 length equals 15 residues. In DNA form, the CDR3 reads TGTGCCACCAGCGGAGAACAGGGGCTGGAGCAGCCCCAGCATTTT. It specifies CATSGEQGLEQPQHF.

The chain is built from TRBV28 and TRBJ2-2, with no clear D. Germline V gene data show CDR1 as MDHEN and CDR2 as SYDVKM. The CDR3 covers 13 residues. V lost 7 bases to trimming and J lost 1 base, with 7 bases between them. The CDR3 nucleotides read TGTGCCAGCACCCAAGGGAACACCGGGGAGCTGTTTTTT. Amino acid sequence: CASTQGNTGELFF.

The V gene is TRBV4-1, the J gene TRBJ2-2; D remains unclear. In germline, CDR1 is MGHRA, CDR2 YSYEKL. The CDR3 has 14 residues. The germline V and J ends were trimmed by 1 base and 4 bases, with 7 bases remaining between them. DNA for the CDR3: TGCGCCAGCAGCCAAGTCATAGGCACCGGGGAGCTGTTTTTT. As protein: CASSQVIGTGELFF.